This T cell receptor (beta chain) is from a study of shared clonotypes between healthy human individuals. At the level of the study: The plates for each donor numbered three CD4 naive, three CD4 memory, two CD8 naive and one CD8 memory.

CD45RO-negative, CCR7-selected cells formed the naive CD8 fraction, which excluded terminally differentiated effector memory CD45RA+ cells. The method was immunoSEQ multiplex PCR; TCRdb's version includes in-frame clones alone and lacks a portion of them. The table lists about 590,000 clones, around 95% of them singletons. About this clone: Its antigen is not identified.

Trimming removed 5 bases at V and 3 bases at J, with 11 bases between. Germline V gene data show CDR1 as LNHDA and CDR2 as SQIVND (reference sequence). The CDR3 is 13 residues long. Findings and caveats of the study: In contrast to clonotypes shared by all four donors, non-shared clonotypes had lower generation probabilities. Naive CD4 clonotypes overlapped across a handful of donors at about 5.2%.

The source of this sequence is a woman aged 30 to 39 in good health. The sequenced sample consisted of naive CD8+ T cells sorted from blood. The V and J genes are TRBV19 and TRBJ2-7; TRBD2 is a possible D gene (5 bases). CDR3 nucleotide sequence: TGTGCCAGTAGTCCCGGGATCAACTACGAGCAGTACTTC. It specifies CASSPGINYEQYF. Drawing the rest from reference TRBV19 and TRBJ2-7, the complete variable domain is DGGITQSPKYLFRKEGQNVTLSCEQNLNHDAMYWYRQDPGQGLRLIYYSQIVNDFQKGDIAEGYSVSREKKESFPLTVTSAQKNPTAFYLCASSPGINYEQYFGPGTRLTVT.